This TCR beta chain was sequenced in a study of CD8+CD57+ T cells in acquired aplastic anemia (dated by TCRdb to 2017 to 2018). With regard to the full study: Extracted DNA from sorted CD4+ and CD8+ cells averaged about 3.4 ug, ranging from about 0.18 to 27.4 ug. CD8+CD57+ expansion was defined as a frequency above the mean frequency observed in healthy subjects.

What the study reported, not specific to this receptor: Nearly 30 CD8+ CDR3 sequences were found in both patients and controls but appeared to be highly expressed in patients and within the immunodominant clones of the patients. Between patients and healthy controls, no significant difference in CD8+ Simpson's diversity was found (P=0.060).

As regards this clonotype: Its specific antigen is unknown. No qualities accompany the bases; no much larger clone lies one base away.

Expansion of CD8+CD57+ cells had been shown by flow cytometry in the patients chosen for sequencing. All patients had severe acquired aplastic anemia diagnosed by International Study of Aplastic Anemia and Agranulocytosis and Camitta criteria. No therapy had been received by the patients at the time of blood sampling. TCR repertoires of sorted CD4+ and CD8+ blood T cells from severe aplastic anemia patients and healthy subjects were deep-sequenced in the study. In the USA, patient enrollment took place under clinicaltrials.gov protocols 00001620, 01623167, 00001397, 00071045, 00081523 and 00961064. Ficoll-Paque density gradient centrifugation was used to isolate peripheral blood mononuclear cells. Before DNA extraction, CD4+ and CD8+ T cells were sorted by FACS or by magnetic beads. CDR1 SEHNR and CDR2 FQNEAQ were looked up in the germline V gene (reference sequence). From the cysteine through the valine, the CDR3 covers 14 amino acids. The sequence is cut down to CDR3 DNA, 42 bases in frame from base 1. Deletion took 7 bases off V and 9 bases off J, with a span of 22 bases between the germline ends.

TCR beta VDJ combination and CDR3 sequence profiling used genomic DNA as the template. TCR repertoire sequencing was run on an Illumina HiSeq 2000. The paper's data handling went like this. TRBV/TRBJ rearrangement plots, CDR3 size and DJ length profiles, and Simpson's diversity index were used to assess repertoires. The immunodominant clone was defined as the most abundant DNA sequence in deep sequencing data. CDR3 amino acid sequences were checked for sharing across subjects and were also compared against the VDJdb database and published repertoires. TCRdb reran the public reads through fastp at Q25 and MiXCR, keeping productive beta chains. Here each entry gathers all rows of one CDR3 protein and keeps the most common genes and DNA. These V and J calls originate from TCRdb's pipeline instead of the authors' own analysis. The sample data list approximately 250,000 distinct CDR3 sequences, and 70% to 85% of these were observed just once. Jointly, the top ten make up roughly two fifths of the sample.

The V and J genes are TRBV7-9 and TRBJ2-7, with the D gene tentatively TRBD1 or TRBD2, based on 6 matching bases in each. Specimen: sorted CD4+, CD8+, or CD8+CD57+ T cells (not recorded which) from PBMCs. The sequence came from a human donor with aplastic anemia. The CDR3 reads CASTSVRGPDTQYV. Here is the DNA: TGTGCCAGCACTAGCGTCAGGGGCCCAGATACGCAGTACGTC.